The subject of this entry is one T cell receptor (beta chain). What it binds is not known. The data originate from a study of brain T cells in children with intractable seizures. Per the germline V gene, CDR1 is SGHRS and CDR2 is YFSETQ. This CDR3 region has 15 residues. V was trimmed by 4 bases and J by 4 bases, leaving 17 bases between them. The time point: blood from clinic visit 5 months post-surgery; TSC patient then seizure free. Sequencing was limited to surgery cases with top T cell transcript signatures in brain tissue. At least one anti-epileptic drug was given before surgery. Findings of the study overall: Only CDR3 sequence similarity suggested viral specificity, without known HCMV serostatus. Pre- and post-surgery blood differed in depth, so pre-surgery absences may be undersampling.

The repertoire was sequenced with immunoSEQ multiplex PCR; TCRdb's copy has only in-frame clones and lacks some. The table has 300,000 to 400,000 clones, over 90% seen once. This clonotype was obtained from a boy under two years old with tuberous sclerosis and intractable seizures. The specimen was peripheral blood, collected more than 4 months after surgery. The chain has TRBV5-1 and TRBJ1-2, with D tentatively TRBD1 (5 bases). The CDR3 protein is CASSPSGGEAYGYTF. The CDR3 DNA reads as TGCGCCAGCAGCCCCAGCGGGGGGGAGGCCTATGGCTACACCTTC.